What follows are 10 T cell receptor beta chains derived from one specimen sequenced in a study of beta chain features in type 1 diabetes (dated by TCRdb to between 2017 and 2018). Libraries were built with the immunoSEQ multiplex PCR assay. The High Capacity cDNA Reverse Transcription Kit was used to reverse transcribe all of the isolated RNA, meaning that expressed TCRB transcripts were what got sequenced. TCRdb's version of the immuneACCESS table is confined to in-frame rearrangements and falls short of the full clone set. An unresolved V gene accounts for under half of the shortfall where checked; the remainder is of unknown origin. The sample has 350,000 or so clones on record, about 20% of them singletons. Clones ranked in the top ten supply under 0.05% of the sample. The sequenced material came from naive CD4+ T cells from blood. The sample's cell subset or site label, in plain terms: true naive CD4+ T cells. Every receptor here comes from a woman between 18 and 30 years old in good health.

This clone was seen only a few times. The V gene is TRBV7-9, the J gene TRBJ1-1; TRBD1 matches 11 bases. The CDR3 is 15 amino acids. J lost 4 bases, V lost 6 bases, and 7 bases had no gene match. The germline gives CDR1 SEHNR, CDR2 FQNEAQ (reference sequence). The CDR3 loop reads CASRRTGGSGTEAFF. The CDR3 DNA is TGTGCCAGCAGACGGACAGGGGGCTCGGGCACTGAAGCTTTCTTT.

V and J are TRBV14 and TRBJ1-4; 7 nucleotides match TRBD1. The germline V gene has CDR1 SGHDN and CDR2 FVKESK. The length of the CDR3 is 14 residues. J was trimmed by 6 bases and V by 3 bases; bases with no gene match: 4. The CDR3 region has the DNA TGTGCCAGCAGCCAGAACAGGGGTGATGAAAAACTGTTTTTT. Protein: CASSQNRGDEKLFF.

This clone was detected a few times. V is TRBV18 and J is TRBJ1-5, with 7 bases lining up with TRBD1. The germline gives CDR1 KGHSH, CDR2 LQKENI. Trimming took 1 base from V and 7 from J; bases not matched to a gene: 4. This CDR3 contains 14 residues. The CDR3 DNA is TGTGCCAGCTCACCACAGGGGGCGGGACAGCCCCAGCATTTT. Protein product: CASSPQGAGQPQHF.

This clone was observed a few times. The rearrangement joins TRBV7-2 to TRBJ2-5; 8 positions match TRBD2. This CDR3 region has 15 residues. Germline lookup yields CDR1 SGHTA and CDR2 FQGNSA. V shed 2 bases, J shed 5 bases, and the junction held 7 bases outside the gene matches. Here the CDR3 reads CASSLRTSPLETQYF. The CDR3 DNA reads TGTGCCAGCAGCTTAAGGACTAGCCCCTTGGAGACCCAGTACTTC.

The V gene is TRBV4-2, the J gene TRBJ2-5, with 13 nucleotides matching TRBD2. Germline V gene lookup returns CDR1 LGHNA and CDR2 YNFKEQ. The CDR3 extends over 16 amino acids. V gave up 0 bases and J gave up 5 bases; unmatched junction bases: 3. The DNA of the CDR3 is TGTGCCAGCAGCCAAGAGACTAGCGGGGGGCCGGAGACCCAGTACTTC. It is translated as CASSQETSGGPETQYF.

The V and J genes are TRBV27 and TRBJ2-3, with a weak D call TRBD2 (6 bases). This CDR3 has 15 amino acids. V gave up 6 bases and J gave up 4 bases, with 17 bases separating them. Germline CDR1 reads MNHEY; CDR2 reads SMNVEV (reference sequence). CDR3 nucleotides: TGTGCCAGCAGCCAGGTCGGGGGAGCACCAGATACGCAGTATTTT. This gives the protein CASSQVGGAPDTQYF.

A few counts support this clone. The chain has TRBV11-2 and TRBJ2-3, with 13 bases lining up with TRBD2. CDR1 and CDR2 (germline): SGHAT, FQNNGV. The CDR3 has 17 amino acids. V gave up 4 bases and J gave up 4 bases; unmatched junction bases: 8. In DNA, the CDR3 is TGTGCCAGCAGCTGGGGACTAGCGGGGTCTCGGGCAGATACGCAGTATTTT. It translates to CASSWGLAGSRADTQYF.

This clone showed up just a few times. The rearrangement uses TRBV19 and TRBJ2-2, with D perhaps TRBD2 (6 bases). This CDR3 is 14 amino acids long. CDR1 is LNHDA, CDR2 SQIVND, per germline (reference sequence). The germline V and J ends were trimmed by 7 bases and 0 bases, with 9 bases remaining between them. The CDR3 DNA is TGTGCCAGTAAACCTAGCGCGAACACCGGGGAGCTGTTTTTT. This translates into CASKPSANTGELFF.

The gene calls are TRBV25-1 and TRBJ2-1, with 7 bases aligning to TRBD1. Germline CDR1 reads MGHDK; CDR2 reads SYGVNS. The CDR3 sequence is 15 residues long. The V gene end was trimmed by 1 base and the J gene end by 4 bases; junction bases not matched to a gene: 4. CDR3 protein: CASSEWGTAYNEQFF. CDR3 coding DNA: TGTGCCAGCAGTGAATGGGGGACAGCTTACAATGAGCAGTTCTTC.

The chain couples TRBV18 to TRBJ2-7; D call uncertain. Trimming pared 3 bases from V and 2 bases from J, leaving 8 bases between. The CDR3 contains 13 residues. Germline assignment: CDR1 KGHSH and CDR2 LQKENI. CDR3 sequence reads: CASSPSPAYEQYF. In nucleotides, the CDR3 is TGTGCCAGCTCACCTTCTCCTGCCTACGAGCAGTACTTC. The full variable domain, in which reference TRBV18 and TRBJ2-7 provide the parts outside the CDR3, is NAGVMQNPRHLVRRRGQEARLRCSPMKGHSHVYWYRQLPEEGLKFMVYLQKENIIDESGMPKERFSAEFPKEGPSILRIQQVVRGDSAAYFCASSPSPAYEQYFGPGTRLTVT.